This T cell receptor beta chain was sequenced during a study of CD8+CD57+ T cells in acquired aplastic anemia. Study background: Sorting CD4+ and CD8+ cells gave DNA averaging about 3.1 ug. In CD4+ cells, healthy donors produced an average of around 9.9 million reads.

This clonotype occurred once. The antigen remains undetermined. For CDR3 and TCR beta VDJ profiling, genomic DNA was the template used. Using its own MiXCR run on the reads, TCRdb lists one record per CDR3 protein. The table includes over 200,000 distinct CDR3 sequences, 61% detected once. Regarding the study as a whole: Between patients and controls, CD8+ Simpson's diversity did not vary significantly. The study identified roughly 29 CD8+ CDR3 sequences shared by patients and controls.

Losses at the gene ends were 5 bases for V and 3 bases for J; bases not matched to a gene: 8. CDR1 is SGHTA and CDR2 is FQGTGA in the germline V gene. The CDR3 spans 15 residues. Sequencing was carried out using sorted CD4+, CD8+, or CD8+CD57+ T cells (not recorded which) from PBMCs. The chain carries TRBV7-3 and TRBJ2-7; 9 bases map to TRBD1. The sequence came from a human donor in good health. CDR3 bases: TGTGCCAGCAGCCTGTCGGGACAGGGCTTCTACGAGCAGTACTTC. Translating gives CASSLSGQGFYEQYF.